One T cell receptor beta chain is described in this entry. This receptor's antigen is unknown. Trimming takes 1 base from V and 4 bases from J, and the germline ends sit 11 bases apart. Looking up the germline V gene (reference sequence) yields CDR1 LNHDA and CDR2 SQIVND. The CDR3, from cysteine to phenylalanine, totals 15 residues. The DNA shown is the 45-base CDR3, in frame from base 1. These data belong to a study of cytomegalovirus exposure and HLA in healthy donors (dated by TCRdb to the late 2010s). About the investigation overall: An earlier analysis of several hundred of the donors reported roughly 300 Gb of sequence data and 95 million to 140 million unique TCR beta sequences obtained from 180 million or so T cells. All discovery cohort repertoires had been generated on a single sequencing platform. In the later analysis, no new phenotypic data were used to find candidate immune exposures; instead, reliance was placed on TCR beta sequences and their occurrence across donors. In addition to the first cohort of around 670 subjects, a separate validation cohort of 120 different subjects was used. A later analysis re-analyzed previously published TCR beta repertoires from roughly 630 donors and added high-resolution HLA genotyping to study TCR occurrence patterns. About 310 gigabases of sequencing data and approximately 93 million unique TCR sequences were included in an early release covering about 620 HLA-typed donors. Class I and class II HLA loci were covered by the typing at four-digit resolution. A later genetic analysis took genome-wide SNP genotypes for about 55% of the 666 donors and used that subset as a discovery cohort. A few DR-DQ haplotypes were handled as single units for association and clustering because linkage in the cohort was strong. High-throughput TCR immunosequencing, statistical association of individual TCRs with disease status, and machine learning were combined to predict cytomegalovirus infection status. An earlier analysis of about 600 of the donors used high-throughput TCR beta sequencing to judge whether each TCR beta V gene segment behaved as functional or pseudogenic. The study aimed to test whether cataloging public T cell receptors could reveal signatures of past pathogen exposure. Alongside the repertoire data, information on donor age, sex, ethnicity and CMV serostatus was compiled. The study used immunosequencing to profile the T cell repertoires of approximately 630 subjects and linked those repertoires to cytomegalovirus serostatus. Among roughly 400 genotyped donors of the cohort, an average of 235,054 unique TCR beta nucleotide sequences were sequenced per donor, around 20% of them non-productive. Of the roughly 400 genotyped donors, 81% were placed in the genetic ancestry cluster associated with self-reported Caucasian donors. Typing coverage varied by locus: roughly 629-630 donors for A, B, C, DRB1 and DQB1; 500 to 550 for DQA1; 600 to 610 for DPA1; roughly 450 for DPB1. Study-wide findings and limitations: In a later analysis, HLA-associated TCR beta chains were found to be more clonally expanded and to have lower generation probabilities than equally common non-associated chains. A further reported finding was that TCR beta sequences accurately predicted the HLA-A and HLA-B alleles for most subjects in the first cohort. Only TCR beta chains were sequenced in this cohort, and the absence of alpha or paired-chain data limited detectable features. While some public TCRs were present in many individuals, most TCR sequences turned up only very rarely across donors. Linkage disequilibrium might explain the correlated functional status among segregating V segments, but an unknown experimental factor could not be ruled out. The earlier analysis of 450 to 700 of the donors excluded roughly 16 rarely observed V segments, including chromosome 9 orphons, because counts were too low. In the study, around 150 TCR beta chains were listed as associated with cytomegalovirus. Specific HLA alleles were associated with over 15,000 TCR beta sequences at a false discovery rate of 0.05 in a later analysis. Strong co-occurrence of HLA alleles, especially DR and DQ, made assigning TCR associations to individual alleles difficult. An association between a missense DCLRE1C variant and V-gene and J-gene trimming of TCR beta chains was found in a later genetic analysis and replicated in an independent cohort. Most CMV-associated TCR beta chains appeared to be HLA-restricted in a later analysis, and the HLA associations seemed to be driven largely by CMV exposure. A later analysis reported that several top co-occurrence clusters appeared linked to parvovirus B19, influenza, CMV and Epstein-Barr virus. The sequencing pipeline was judged likely to have produced a cluster of highly shared sequence variants as a technical artifact. Because some donors lacked HLA typing at each locus, the association tests relied only on the typed subset. The only immune exposure information available for the cohort was CMV serostatus. According to a later genetic analysis, donors in an Asian-associated ancestry cluster had fewer N-insertions in productive TCRs than the approximately 670-donor mean. In both the original and validation cohorts, the classifier was reported to diagnose cytomegalovirus status with high specificity and sensitivity. Some IMGT-functional V segments, including TRBV6-2 and TRBV6-3, could not be told apart with the 87-base-pair reads, so those segments were excluded. In a later analysis, the rate of TCR association differed among HLA loci, with DRB1 alleles having the most associated TCRs and HLA-C alleles having the fewest. Presence/absence analyses assumed roughly uniform sequencing depth across donors, an assumption that may not hold. An earlier analysis of around 600 of the donors showed that most TCR beta V segments appeared in productive rearrangements either about 90% or about 30% of the time, which broadly matched IMGT annotations. It was suggested by the authors that the approach could potentially be generalized to other disease states and immunological phenotypes. In vitro tests confirmed that a few of the cytomegalovirus-associated TCR beta chains recognize cytomegalovirus antigens.

The library was produced with the immunoSEQ multiplex PCR assay. For the multiplex PCR, a mixture combining 60 forward primers for TCR Vbeta segments and 13 reverse primers for TCR Jbeta segments was used. Amplification of the CDR3 region of rearranged TCR beta genes was performed with a multiplex PCR assay on genomic DNA. The amplified TCR beta libraries were sequenced on the Illumina HiSeq System as 87-base-pair reads. Regarding the original processing steps: Across the 600 to 700 repertoires, a later analysis counted roughly 84 million unique TCR beta chains, 9.5 million to 13 million of which were shared by at least two donors. A nearest-neighbor algorithm error-corrected the raw reads and collapsed the reads into unique sequences, merging closely related sequences to remove PCR and sequencing errors. V, D and J gene segments were assigned by aligning CDR3 sequences to IMGT reference sequences. For a sequence to be retained, a match of at least six nucleotides to both a V gene segment and a J gene segment was required. A rearrangement counted as productive if the CDR3 had no stop codons and remained in frame with V and J, and every other rearrangement counted as non-productive. CDR3 was defined by IMGT convention, running from the second conserved V-encoded cysteine to the conserved J-encoded phenylalanine. The earlier analysis of 450 to 750 of the donors excluded any sequence lacking an unambiguous match to a single V gene segment. In an earlier analysis of 587 of the donors, a V segment was called functional when productive rearrangements were above 56.7%, and segregating when the standard deviation between donors exceeded 5%. A statistical classification framework was built for diagnosing cytomegalovirus status from the catalog of TCR beta chain sequences. V and J gene assignment, in a later analysis, came from comparing TCR nucleotide sequences with IMGT/GENE-DB human TR gene sequences. A later analysis assigned CDR3 sequences and most-parsimonious VDJ recombination scenarios with the TCRdist pipeline. In a later analysis, each TCR beta chain was defined by its CDR3 amino acid sequence together with its V-gene family, and reads lacking a unique V-gene family were excluded. As a way to deal with suspected cross-contamination and a sequencing artifact, a later analysis dropped more than 500 nucleotide sequences that were highly shared and had low generation probability. In a later analysis, a clonal expansion index for each public chain was calculated from normalized within-repertoire ranks of inferred template counts. Generation probabilities in a later analysis came from a VDJ recombination model fitted to out-of-frame rearrangements, and those results were checked against IGoR. Hypergeometric tests were used in a later analysis to score TCR-TCR, TCR-HLA and TCR-CMV co-occurrence, with a repertoire-size bias correction applied to the TCR pairs. A later analysis estimated false discovery rates by permuting HLA or CMV assignments 20 times. In a later analysis, co-occurring TCRs were grouped using DBSCAN, with TCRdist sequence similarity added in when clustering inside HLA-allele-positive subsets. For co-occurrence clustering, repertoires with fewer than 30,000 or more than 120,000 public chains were excluded, along with about five repertoires with anomalous nucleotide sharing. The table was pulled from immuneACCESS by TCRdb, which kept in-frame rearrangements only. Such tables lose some clones; where checked, under half of the loss comes from unresolved V genes, and the rest has no known cause. The D gene and trimming were derived from the DNA, and the V and J assignments and clone size from that table. The sample table includes around 100,000 clones. The ten largest clones add up to around 7% of the sample.

The cohort comprised around 700 healthy bone marrow donors. At the time of sampling, every cohort member was nominally healthy, though immune exposures that went unrecorded were likely present. The donor was CMV seropositive and was included in the group of some 290 seropositive cohort members. Each donor provided a peripheral blood sample, and peripheral blood mononuclear cells were used for TCR beta sequencing. The Qiagen DNeasy Blood Extraction Kit was used to extract genomic DNA from the blood cell samples. This TCR derives from a man between 40 and 49 years old in good health and CMV-seropositive. Sequencing input: PBMCs. The rearrangement combines TRBV19 with TRBJ2-1, with the D gene call left open. The CDR3 here reads CASSIGAETYNEQFF. In nucleotides, the sequence is TGTGCCAGTAGTATAGGGGCAGAAACTTACAATGAGCAGTTCTTC.